This entry is about one T cell receptor beta chain. Preparation of the TCRbeta library used unique molecular identifiers. Each CDR3 protein is one row after TCRdb ran MiXCR on the PCR reads. The table includes a few hundred thousand distinct CDR3 sequences, 9.5% to 13% detected once. CDR3 length: 13 residues. V trimming: 5 bases; J trimming: 6 bases; junction bases outside the gene matches: 6. In germline, CDR1 is SEHNR, CDR2 FQNEAQ (reference sequence). The data belong to a study of T-cell reconstitution after alpha-beta-depleted transplantation in children. The V gene is TRBV7-9, the J gene TRBJ1-2; 7 nucleotides match TRBD1. The TCR was taken from a human donor who donated a stem cell graft to a child with acute myeloid leukemia. Sample: PBMCs from the stem cell graft donor, taken from the stem cell graft. In DNA form, the CDR3 reads TGTGCCAGCAGCACTGAGGGGGCCCATGGCTACACCTTC. Amino acid sequence: CASSTEGAHGYTF.